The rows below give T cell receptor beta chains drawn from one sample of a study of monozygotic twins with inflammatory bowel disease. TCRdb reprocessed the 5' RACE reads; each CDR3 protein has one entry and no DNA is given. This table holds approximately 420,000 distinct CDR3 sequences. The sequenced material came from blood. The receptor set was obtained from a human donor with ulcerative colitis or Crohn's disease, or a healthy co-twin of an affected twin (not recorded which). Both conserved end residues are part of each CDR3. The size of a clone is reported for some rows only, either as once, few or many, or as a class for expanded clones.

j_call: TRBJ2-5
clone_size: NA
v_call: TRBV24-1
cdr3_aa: CATSGIGKETQYF

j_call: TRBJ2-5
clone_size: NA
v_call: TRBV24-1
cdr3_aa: CATSDPAGGQETQYF

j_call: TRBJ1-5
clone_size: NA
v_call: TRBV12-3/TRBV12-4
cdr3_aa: CASAGQHNQPQHF

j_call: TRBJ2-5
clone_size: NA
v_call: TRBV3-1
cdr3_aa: CASSSWGLETQYF

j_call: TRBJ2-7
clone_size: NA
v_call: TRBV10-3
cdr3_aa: CAIGLGRTGGTTYEQYF

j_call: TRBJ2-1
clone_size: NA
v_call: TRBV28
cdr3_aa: CASSLLGFHEQFF

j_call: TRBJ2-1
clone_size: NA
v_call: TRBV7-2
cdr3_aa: CASSLAMTSASYNEQFF

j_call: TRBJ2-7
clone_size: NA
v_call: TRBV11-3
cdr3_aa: CASSFRRTQGPPYEQYF

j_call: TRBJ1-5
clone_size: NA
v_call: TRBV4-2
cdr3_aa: CASSQPGQRHSNQPQHF

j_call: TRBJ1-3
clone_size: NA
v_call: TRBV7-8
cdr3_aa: CASSLTTGNSGNTIYF

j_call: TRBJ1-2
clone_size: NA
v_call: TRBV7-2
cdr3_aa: CASSLKDGSYGYTF

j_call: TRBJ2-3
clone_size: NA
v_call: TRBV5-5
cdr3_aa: CASSGDGTGYLYTQYF

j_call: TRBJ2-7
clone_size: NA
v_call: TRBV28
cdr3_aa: CASRWTGGGYEQYF

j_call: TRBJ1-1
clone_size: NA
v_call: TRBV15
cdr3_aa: CATSSRRQQNTEAFF

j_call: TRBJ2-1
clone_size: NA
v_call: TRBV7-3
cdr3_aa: CASSLTPGYNEQFF

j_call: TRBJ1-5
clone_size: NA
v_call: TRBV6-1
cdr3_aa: CASRLQGAVSNQPQHF

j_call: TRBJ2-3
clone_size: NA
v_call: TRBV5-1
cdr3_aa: CASSFQTSGGSVDTQYF

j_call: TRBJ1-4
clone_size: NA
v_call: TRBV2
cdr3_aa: CASRIGTATNEKLFF

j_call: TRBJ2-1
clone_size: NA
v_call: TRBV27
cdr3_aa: CASRLAGANEQFF

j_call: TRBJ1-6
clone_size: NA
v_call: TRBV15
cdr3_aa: CATSRDTPGGFASPLHF

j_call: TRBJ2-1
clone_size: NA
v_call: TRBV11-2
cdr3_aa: CASSPDLEQFF

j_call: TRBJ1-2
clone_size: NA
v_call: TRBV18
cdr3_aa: CASSLRLMYGYTF

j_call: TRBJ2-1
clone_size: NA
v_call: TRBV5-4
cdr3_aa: CASSSAGTSNEQFF

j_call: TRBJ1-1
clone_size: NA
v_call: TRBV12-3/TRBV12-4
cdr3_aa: CASGLGDRVNTEAFF

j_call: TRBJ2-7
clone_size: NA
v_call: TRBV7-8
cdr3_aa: CASSLEHRSSYEQYF

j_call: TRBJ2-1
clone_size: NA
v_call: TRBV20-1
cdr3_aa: CSAQPGLRYNEQFF

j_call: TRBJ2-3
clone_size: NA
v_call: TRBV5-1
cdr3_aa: CASSLEVVTDTQYF

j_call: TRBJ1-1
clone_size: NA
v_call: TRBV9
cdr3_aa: CASGGRGLTEAFF

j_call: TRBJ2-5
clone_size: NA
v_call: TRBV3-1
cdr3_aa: CASSQDMREGPDQETQYF

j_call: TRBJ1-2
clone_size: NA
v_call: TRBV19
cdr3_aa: CASSIGTGDYGYTF

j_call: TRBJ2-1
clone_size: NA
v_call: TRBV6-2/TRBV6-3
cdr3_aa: CASSYGGPGGFNEQFF

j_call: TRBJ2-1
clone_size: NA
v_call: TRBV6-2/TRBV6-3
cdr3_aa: CASSYRVSSYNEQFF

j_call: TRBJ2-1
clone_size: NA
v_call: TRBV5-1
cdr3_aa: CASSLVAGRFFF

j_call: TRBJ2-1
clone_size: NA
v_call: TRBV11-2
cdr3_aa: CASSKNGLATYNEQFF

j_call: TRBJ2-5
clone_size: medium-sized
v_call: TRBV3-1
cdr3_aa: CASSQDPARQETQYF

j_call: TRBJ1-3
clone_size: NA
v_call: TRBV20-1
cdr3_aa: CSATNQGSGNTIYF

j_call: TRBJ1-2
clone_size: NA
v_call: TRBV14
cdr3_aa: CASSLARMGGYTF

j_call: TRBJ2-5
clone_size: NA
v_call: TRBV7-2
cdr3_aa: CASSRGTSETQYF

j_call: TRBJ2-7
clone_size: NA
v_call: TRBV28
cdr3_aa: CASSFPGASYEQYF

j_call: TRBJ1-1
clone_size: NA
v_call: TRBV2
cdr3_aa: CASSEAPRGLEAFF

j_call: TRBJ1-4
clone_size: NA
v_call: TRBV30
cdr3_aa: CAWGGTAGEKLFF

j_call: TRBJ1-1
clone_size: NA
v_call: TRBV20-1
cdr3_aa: CTHLGGAGSNTEAFF

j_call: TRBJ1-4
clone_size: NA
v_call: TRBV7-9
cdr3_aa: CASSRVSGGLFF

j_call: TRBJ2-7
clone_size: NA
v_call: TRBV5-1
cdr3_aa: CASSLVPGDSHEQYF

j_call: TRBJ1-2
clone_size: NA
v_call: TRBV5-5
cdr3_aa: CASRAEIGIYGYTF